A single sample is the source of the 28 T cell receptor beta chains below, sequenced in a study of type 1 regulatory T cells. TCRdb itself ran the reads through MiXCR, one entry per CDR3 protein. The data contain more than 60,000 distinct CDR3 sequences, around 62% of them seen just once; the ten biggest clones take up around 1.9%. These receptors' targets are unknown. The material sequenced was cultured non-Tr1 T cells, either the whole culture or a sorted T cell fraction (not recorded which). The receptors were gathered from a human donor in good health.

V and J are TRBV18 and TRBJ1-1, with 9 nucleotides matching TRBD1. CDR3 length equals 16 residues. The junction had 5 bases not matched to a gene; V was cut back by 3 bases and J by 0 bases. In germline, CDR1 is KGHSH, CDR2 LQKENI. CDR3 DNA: TGTGCCAGCTCACCGGGACAGGGTGCCCTGAACACTGAAGCTTTCTTT. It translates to CASSPGQGALNTEAFF.

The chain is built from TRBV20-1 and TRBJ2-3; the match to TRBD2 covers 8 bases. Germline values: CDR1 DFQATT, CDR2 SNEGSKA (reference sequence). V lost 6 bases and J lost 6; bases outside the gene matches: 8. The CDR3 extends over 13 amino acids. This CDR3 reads CSAPRLASDTQYF. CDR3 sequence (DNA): TGCAGTGCCCCCCGACTAGCGAGCGATACGCAGTATTTT.

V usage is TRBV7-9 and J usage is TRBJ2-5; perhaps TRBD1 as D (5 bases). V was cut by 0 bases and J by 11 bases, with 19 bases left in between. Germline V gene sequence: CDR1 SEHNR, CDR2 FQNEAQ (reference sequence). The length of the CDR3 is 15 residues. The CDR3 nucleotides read TGTGCCAGCAGCTTAGCGGCAGGGTTGGTGAATGAGCAGTACTTC. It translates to CASSLAAGLVNEQYF.

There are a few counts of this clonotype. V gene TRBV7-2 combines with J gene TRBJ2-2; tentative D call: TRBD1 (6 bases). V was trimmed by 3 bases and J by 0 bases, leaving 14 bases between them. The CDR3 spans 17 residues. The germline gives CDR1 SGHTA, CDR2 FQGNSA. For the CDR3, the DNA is TGTGCCAGCAGCTTTACAGGGAATAAGGCGAACACCGGGGAGCTGTTTTTT. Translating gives CASSFTGNKANTGELFF.

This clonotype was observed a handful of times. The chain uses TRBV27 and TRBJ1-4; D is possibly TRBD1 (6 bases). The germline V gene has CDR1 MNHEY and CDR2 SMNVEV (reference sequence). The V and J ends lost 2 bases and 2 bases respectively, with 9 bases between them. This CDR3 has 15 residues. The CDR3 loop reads CASSLVGATNEKLFF. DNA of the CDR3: TGTGCCAGCAGTTTAGTGGGGGCGACTAATGAAAAACTGTTTTTT.

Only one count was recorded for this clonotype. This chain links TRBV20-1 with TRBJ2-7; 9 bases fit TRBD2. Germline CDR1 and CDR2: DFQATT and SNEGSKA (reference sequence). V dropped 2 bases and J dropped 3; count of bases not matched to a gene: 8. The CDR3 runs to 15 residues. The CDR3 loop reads CSARPGLARDYEQYF. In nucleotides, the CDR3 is TGCAGTGCTAGACCTGGACTAGCGAGAGACTACGAGCAGTACTTC.

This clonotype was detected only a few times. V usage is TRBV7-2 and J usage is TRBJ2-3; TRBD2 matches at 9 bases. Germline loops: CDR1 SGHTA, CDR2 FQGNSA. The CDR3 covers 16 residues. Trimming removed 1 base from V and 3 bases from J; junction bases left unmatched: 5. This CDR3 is CASSLESSGITDTQYF. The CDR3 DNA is TGTGCCAGCAGCTTAGAGTCTAGCGGGATTACAGATACGCAGTATTTT.

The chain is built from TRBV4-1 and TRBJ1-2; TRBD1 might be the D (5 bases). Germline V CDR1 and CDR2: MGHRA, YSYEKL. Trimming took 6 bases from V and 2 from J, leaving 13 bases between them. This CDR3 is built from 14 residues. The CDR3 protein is CASSVLQGNYGYTF. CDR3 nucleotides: TGCGCCAGCAGTGTACTTCAGGGAAACTATGGCTACACCTTC.

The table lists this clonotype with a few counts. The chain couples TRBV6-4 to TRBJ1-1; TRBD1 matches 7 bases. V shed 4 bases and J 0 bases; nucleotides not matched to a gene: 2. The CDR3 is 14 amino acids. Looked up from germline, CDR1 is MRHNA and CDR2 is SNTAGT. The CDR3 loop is CASSVDRVNTEAFF. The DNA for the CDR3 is TGTGCCAGCAGTGTAGACAGGGTGAACACTGAAGCTTTCTTT.

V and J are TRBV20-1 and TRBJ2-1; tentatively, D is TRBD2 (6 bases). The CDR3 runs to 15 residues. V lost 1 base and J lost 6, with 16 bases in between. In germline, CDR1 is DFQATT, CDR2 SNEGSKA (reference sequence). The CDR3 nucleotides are TGCAGTGCTAGAGGAACTAGCCAAGAGCGCAATGAGCAGTTCTTC. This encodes CSARGTSQERNEQFF.

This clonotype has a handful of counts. This CDR3 reads CATSARTGGWNEQFF. CDR3 coding DNA: TGTGCCACCAGTGCAAGGACAGGGGGCTGGAATGAGCAGTTCTTC. The chain recombines TRBV24-1 with TRBJ2-1, with TRBD1 matching 11 bases. Germline trimming cut 5 bases from V and 7 bases from J; bases unmatched to any gene: 6. This CDR3 has 15 residues. Per the germline V gene, CDR1 is KGHDR and CDR2 is SFDVKD.

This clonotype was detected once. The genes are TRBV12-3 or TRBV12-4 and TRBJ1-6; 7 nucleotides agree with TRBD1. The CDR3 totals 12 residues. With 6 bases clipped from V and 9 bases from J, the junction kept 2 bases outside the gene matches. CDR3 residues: CASRPGGSPLHF. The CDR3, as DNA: TGTGCCAGCAGACCAGGGGGTTCACCCCTCCACTTT.

CDR3 nucleotide sequence: TGTGCCAGCAGCGGTAGCGGCTCCTACAATGAGCAGTTCTTC. Translation gives CASSGSGSYNEQFF. The chain uses TRBV4-2 and TRBJ2-1, with D tentatively TRBD2 (6 bases). Germline lookup yields CDR1 LGHNA and CDR2 YNFKEQ. The CDR3 loop spans 14 amino acids. V dropped 5 bases and J dropped 0 bases, with 8 bases sitting between them.

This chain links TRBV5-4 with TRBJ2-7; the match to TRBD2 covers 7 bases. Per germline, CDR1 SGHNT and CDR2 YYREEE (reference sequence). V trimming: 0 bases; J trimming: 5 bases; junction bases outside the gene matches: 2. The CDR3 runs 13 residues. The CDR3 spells CASSLAGGNEQYF. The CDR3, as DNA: TGTGCCAGCAGCTTGGCGGGAGGCAACGAGCAGTACTTC.

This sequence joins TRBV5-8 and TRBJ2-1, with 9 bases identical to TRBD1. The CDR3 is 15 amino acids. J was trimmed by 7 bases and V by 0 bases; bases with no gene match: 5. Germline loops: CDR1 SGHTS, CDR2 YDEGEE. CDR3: CASSLGGQGWNEQFF. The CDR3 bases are TGTGCCAGCAGCTTGGGGGGACAGGGATGGAATGAGCAGTTCTTC.

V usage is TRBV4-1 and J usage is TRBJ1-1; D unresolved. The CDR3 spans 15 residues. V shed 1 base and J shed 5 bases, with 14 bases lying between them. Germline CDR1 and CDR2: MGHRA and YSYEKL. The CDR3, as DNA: TGCGCCAGCAGCCAAGTTTTGGTAGTAGGGACTGAAGCTTTCTTT. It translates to CASSQVLVVGTEAFF.

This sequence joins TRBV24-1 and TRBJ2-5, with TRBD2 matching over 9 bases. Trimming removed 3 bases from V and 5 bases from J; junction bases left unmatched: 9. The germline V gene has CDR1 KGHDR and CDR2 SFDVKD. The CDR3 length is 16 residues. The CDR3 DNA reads TGTGCCACCAGTGATGCGAGACTAGCGGAGGGGGAGACCCAGTACTTC. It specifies CATSDARLAEGETQYF.

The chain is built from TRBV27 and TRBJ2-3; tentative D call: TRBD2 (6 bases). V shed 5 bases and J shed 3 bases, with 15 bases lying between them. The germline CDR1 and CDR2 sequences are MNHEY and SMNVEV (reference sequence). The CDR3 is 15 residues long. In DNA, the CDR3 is TGTGCCAGCAGTATAACAGGCGGGAAAACAGATACGCAGTATTTT. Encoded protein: CASSITGGKTDTQYF.

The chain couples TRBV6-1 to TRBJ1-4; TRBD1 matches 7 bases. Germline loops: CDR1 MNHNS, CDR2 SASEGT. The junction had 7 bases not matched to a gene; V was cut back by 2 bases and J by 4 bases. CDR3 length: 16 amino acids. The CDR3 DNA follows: TGTGCCAGCAGTGAAAAGGGGGCGGCCTATAATGAAAAACTGTTTTTT. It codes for CASSEKGAAYNEKLFF.

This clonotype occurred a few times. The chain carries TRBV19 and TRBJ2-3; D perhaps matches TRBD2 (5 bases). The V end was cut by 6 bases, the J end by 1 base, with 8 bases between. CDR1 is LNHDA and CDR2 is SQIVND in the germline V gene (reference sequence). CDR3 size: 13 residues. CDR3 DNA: TGTGCCAGTAGGGAGGAAGGCACAGATACGCAGTATTTT. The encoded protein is CASREEGTDTQYF.

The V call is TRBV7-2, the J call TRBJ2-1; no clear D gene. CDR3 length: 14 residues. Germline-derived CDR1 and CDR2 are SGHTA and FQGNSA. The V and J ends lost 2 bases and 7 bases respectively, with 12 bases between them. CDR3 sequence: CASSLWGRRNEQFF. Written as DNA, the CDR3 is TGTGCCAGCAGCTTATGGGGTAGGAGAAATGAGCAGTTCTTC.

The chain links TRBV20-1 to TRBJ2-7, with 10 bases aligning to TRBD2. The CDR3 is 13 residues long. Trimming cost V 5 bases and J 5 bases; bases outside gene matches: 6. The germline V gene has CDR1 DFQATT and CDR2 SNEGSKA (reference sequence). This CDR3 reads CSAWTSGPHEQYV. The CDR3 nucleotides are TGCAGTGCTTGGACTAGCGGCCCCCACGAGCAGTACGTC.

The CDR3 nucleotides are TGCGCCAGCAGTGATCAGCGGGAGACCCAGTACTTC. Its protein is CASSDQRETQYF. The rearrangement uses TRBV4-1 and TRBJ2-5; maybe TRBD2 (5 bases). V dropped 6 bases and J dropped 5 bases, with 10 bases sitting between them. Germline loops: CDR1 MGHRA, CDR2 YSYEKL. The CDR3 runs 12 residues.

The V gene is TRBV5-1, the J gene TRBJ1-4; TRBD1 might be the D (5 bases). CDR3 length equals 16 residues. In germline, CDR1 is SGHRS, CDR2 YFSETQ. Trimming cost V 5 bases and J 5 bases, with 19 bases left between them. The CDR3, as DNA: TGCGCCAGCAGTAATACAGGTGACCTGTTCAATGAAAAACTGTTTTTT. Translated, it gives CASSNTGDLFNEKLFF.

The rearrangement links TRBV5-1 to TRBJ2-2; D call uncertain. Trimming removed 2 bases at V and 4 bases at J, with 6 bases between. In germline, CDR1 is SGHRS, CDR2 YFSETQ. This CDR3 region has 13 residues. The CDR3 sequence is CASSFSFTGELFF. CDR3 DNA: TGCGCCAGCAGCTTCAGCTTCACCGGGGAGCTGTTTTTT.

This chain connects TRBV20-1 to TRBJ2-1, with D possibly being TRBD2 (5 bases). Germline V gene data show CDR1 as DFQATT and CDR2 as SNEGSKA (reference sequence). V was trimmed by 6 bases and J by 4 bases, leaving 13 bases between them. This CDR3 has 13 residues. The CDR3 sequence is CSAGADGYNEQFF. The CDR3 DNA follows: TGCAGTGCCGGAGCGGACGGGTACAATGAGCAGTTCTTC.

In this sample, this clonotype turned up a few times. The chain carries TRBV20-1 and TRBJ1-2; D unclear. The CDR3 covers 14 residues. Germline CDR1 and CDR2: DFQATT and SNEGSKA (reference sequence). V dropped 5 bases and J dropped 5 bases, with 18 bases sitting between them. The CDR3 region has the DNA TGCAGTGCTGTCCCTTCCCGGGGTCCTTATGGCTACACCTTC. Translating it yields CSAVPSRGPYGYTF.

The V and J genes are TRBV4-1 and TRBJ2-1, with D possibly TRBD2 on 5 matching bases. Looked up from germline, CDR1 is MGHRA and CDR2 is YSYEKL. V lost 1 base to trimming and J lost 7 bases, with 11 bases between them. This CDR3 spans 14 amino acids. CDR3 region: CASSQVAFVNEQFF. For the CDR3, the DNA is TGCGCCAGCAGCCAAGTAGCGTTCGTGAATGAGCAGTTCTTC.